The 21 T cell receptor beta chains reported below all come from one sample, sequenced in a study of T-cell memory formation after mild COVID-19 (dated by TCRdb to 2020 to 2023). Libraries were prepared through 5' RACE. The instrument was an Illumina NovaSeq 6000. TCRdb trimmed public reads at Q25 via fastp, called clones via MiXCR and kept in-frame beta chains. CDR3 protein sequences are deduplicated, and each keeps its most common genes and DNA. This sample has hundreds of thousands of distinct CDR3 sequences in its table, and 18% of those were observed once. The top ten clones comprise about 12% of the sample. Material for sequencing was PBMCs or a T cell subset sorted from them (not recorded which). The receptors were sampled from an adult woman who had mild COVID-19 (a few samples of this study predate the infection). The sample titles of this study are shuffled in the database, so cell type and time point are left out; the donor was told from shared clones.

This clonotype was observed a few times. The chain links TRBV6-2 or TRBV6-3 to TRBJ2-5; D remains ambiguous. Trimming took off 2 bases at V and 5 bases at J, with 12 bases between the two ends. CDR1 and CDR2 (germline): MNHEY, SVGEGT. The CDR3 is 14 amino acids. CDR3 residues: CASSYSEWRETQYF. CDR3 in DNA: TGTGCCAGCAGTTACAGCGAATGGCGGGAGACCCAGTACTTC.

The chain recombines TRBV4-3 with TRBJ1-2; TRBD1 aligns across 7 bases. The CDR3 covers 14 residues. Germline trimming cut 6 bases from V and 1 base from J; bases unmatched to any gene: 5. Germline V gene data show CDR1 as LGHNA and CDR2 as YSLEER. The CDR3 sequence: CASSSTGVNYGYTF. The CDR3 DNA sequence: TGCGCCAGCAGTTCTACAGGGGTTAACTATGGCTACACCTTC.

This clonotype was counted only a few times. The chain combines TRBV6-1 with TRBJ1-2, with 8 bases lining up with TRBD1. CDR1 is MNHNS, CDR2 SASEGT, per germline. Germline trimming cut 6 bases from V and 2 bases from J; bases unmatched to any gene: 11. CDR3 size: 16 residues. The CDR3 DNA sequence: TGTGCCAGCAGAGAGGGGGGCAGGGGGCCCAACTATGGCTACACCTTC. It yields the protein CASREGGRGPNYGYTF.

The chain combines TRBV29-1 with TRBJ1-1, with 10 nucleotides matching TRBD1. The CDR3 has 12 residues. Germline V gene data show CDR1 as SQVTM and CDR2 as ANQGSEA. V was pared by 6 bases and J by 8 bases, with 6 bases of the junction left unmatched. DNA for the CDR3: TGCAGCGTCGCTGACAGGGGGCTAGAAGCTTTCTTT. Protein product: CSVADRGLEAFF.

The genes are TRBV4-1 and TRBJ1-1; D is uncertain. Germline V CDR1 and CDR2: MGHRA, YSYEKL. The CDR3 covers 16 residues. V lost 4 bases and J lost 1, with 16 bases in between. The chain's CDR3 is CASSPTTRERNTEAFF. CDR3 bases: TGCGCCAGCAGCCCAACGACGAGGGAGAGGAACACTGAAGCTTTCTTT.

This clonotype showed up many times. The CDR3 nucleotides read TGTGCCACCAGTGATTGGGACAGGGTAGATACGCAGTATTTT. As protein: CATSDWDRVDTQYF. The chain carries TRBV24-1 and TRBJ2-3; 9 positions agree with TRBD1. V shed 2 bases and J 5 bases; nucleotides not matched to a gene: 1. The CDR3 has 14 amino acids. Looked up from germline, CDR1 is KGHDR and CDR2 is SFDVKD.

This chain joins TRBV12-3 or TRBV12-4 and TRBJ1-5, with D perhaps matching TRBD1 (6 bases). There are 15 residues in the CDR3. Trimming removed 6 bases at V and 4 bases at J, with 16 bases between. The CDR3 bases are TGTGCCAGCAGCACAGCACAGGGCCCTAATCAGCCCCAGCATTTT. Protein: CASSTAQGPNQPQHF.

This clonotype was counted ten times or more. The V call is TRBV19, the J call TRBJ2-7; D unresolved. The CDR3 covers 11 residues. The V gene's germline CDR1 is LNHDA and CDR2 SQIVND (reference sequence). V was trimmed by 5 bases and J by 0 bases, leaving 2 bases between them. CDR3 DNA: TGTGCCAGTAGTGCCTCCTACGAGCAGTACTTC. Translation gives CASSASYEQYF.

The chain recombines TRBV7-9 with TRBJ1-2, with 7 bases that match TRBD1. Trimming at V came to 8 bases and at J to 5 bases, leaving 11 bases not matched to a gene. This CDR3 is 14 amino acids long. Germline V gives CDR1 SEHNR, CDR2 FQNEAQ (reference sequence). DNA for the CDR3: TGTGCCAGCTATCACGACAGGGAGGGTTATGGCTACACCTTC. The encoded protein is CASYHDREGYGYTF.

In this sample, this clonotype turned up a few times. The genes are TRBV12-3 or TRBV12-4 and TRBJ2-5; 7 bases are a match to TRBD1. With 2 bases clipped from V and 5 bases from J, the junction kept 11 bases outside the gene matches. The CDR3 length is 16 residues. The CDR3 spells CASSLSRQGFGETQYF. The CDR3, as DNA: TGTGCCAGCAGTTTATCGAGACAGGGTTTCGGTGAGACCCAGTACTTC.

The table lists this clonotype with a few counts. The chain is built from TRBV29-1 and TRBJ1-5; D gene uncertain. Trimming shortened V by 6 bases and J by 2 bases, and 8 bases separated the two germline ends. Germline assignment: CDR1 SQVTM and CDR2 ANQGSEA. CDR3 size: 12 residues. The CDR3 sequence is CSVAWGNQPQHF. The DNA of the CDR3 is TGCAGCGTAGCGTGGGGCAATCAGCCCCAGCATTTT.

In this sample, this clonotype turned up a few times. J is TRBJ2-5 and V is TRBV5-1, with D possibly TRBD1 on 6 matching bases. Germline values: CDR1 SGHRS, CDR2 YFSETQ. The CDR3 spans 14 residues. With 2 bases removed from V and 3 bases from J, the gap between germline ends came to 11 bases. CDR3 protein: CASSLPTGKETQYF. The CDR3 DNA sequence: TGCGCCAGCAGCTTACCAACAGGGAAAGAGACCCAGTACTTC.

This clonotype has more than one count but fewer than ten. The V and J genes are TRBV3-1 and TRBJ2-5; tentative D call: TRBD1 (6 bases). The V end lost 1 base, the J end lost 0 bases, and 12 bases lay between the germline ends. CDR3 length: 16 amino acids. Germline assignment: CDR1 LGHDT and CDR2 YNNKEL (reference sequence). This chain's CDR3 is CASSQGFRDNQETQYF. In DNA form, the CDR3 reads TGTGCCAGCAGCCAAGGGTTCCGGGACAACCAAGAGACCCAGTACTTC.

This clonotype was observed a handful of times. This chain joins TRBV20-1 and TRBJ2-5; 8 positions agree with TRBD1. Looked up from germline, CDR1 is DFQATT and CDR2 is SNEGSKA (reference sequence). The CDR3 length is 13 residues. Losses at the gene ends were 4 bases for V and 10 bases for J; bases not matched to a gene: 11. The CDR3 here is CSATGGPGFDQYF. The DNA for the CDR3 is TGCAGTGCTACAGGGGGCCCGGGGTTCGACCAGTACTTC.

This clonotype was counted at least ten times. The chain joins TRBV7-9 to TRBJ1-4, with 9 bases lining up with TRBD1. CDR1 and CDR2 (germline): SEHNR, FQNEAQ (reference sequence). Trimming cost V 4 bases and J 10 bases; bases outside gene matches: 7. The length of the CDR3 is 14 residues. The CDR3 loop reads CASSSGTGSRKLFF. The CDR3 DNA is TGTGCCAGCAGCTCCGGGACAGGGTCTAGAAAACTGTTTTTT.

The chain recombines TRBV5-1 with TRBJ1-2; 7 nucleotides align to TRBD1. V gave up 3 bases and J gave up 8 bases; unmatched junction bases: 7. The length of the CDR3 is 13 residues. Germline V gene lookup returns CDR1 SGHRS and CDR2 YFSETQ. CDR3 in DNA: TGCGCCAGCAGCTCTCCCGGACAGGAAGGCTACACCTTC. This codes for CASSSPGQEGYTF.

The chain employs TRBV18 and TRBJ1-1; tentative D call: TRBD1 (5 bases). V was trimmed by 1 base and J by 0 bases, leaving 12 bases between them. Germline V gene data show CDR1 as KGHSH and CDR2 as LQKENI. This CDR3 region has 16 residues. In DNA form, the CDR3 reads TGTGCCAGCTCACCACGGTCGGGGCCAATGAACACTGAAGCTTTCTTT. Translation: CASSPRSGPMNTEAFF.

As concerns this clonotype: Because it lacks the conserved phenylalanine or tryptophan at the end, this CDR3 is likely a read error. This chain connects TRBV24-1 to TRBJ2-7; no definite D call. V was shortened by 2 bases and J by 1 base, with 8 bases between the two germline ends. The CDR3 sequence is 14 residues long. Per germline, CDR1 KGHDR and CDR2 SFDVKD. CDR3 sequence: CATSDSQISYEQYL. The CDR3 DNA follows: TGTGCCACCAGTGATTCGCAGATTTCCTACGAGCAGTACTTG.

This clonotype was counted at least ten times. The CDR3 region has the DNA TGTGCCAGCAGTCTAGACGCCTCCTACAATGAGCAGTTCTTC. Protein sequence: CASSLDASYNEQFF. V usage is TRBV7-8 and J usage is TRBJ2-1, with D uncertain. V was shortened by 6 bases and J by 0 bases, with 9 bases between the two germline ends. The CDR3 covers 14 residues. Germline-derived CDR1 and CDR2 are SGHVS and FQNEAQ.

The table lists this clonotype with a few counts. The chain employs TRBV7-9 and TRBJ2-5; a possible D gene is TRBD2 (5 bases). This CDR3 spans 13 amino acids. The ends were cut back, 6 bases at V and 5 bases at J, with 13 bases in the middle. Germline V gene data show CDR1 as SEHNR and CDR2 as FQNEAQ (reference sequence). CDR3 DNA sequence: TGTGCCAGCAGGCAGAGAGAGCGGGAGACCCAGTACTTC. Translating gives CASRQRERETQYF.

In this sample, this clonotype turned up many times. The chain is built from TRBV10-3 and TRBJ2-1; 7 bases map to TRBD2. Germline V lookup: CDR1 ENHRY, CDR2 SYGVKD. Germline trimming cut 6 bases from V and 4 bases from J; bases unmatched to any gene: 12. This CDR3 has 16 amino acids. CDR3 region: CAISLGGGSTYNEQFF. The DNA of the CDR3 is TGTGCCATCAGCCTCGGGGGAGGGTCCACATACAATGAGCAGTTCTTC.